This T cell receptor (beta chain) is from a study of response to subunit inactivated influenza vaccine. This clonotype has only a few counts. The target antigen is unknown. General observations from the study: It was suggested by the authors that few new T cells are recruited by each seasonal influenza vaccination.

TCRdb re-analysed the RT-PCR reads in MiXCR, keeping a single row per CDR3 protein. The repertoire holds 500,000 to 550,000 distinct CDR3 sequences, roughly 25% seen once, with approximately 2.9% in the top ten. Germline-derived CDR1 and CDR2 are SGHRS and YFSETQ. This CDR3 comprises 15 residues. V shed 3 bases and J 1 base; nucleotides not matched to a gene: 4. The sample also formed part of further work on T cells expressing NK-cell markers. That study reports: The authors generated TCR beta cDNA through 5'RACE template switching with UMIs. It was from sorted CD3+CD56+NKG2C+, CD3+CD56+NKG2C- and CD3+CD56-NKG2C+ T cells that TCR beta repertoires came. More than 5 donors carried dominant NKG2C+ clonotypes that made up roughly 1.0-7.5% of their CD8+ T cells.

This chain joins TRBV5-1 and TRBJ1-1; 9 bases map to TRBD1. The TCR was taken from a man between 50 and 59 years old who received an inactivated influenza vaccine. Here the sequenced sample was CD4+ T cells sorted from PBMCs, taken 11 to 12 days after vaccination. The CDR3 DNA follows: TGCGCCAGCAGCTCCGGGACAGGGTCGAACACTGAAGCTTTCTTT. Translated: CASSSGTGSNTEAFF.